This T cell receptor (beta chain) was documented in a study of blood T cell repertoires in COVID-19. Across the study: The study drew acute and convalescent COVID-19 samples from the United States, Italy and Spain.

The CDR3 consists of 16 residues. Germline lookup yields CDR1 LNHDA and CDR2 SQIVND (reference sequence). The V gene end was trimmed by 6 bases and the J gene end by 5 bases; junction bases not matched to a gene: 12. The protocol was immunoSEQ multiplex PCR, while the TCRdb copy is restricted to in-frame clones and leaves out a portion. Among some 140,000 clones listed, approximately 86% were seen once. The specimen sequenced was peripheral blood. The V and J genes are TRBV19 and TRBJ2-5, with 10 bases lining up with TRBD2. The clonotype was recovered from a woman between 45 and 60 years old who had recovered from COVID-19. The CDR3 DNA is TGTGCCAGTAGCCCCAGAGCTAGCGGGAGCCGGGAGACCCAGTACTTC. It encodes CASSPRASGSRETQYF. Complete variable domain (other parts from reference TRBV19 and TRBJ2-5): DGGITQSPKYLFRKEGQNVTLSCEQNLNHDAMYWYRQDPGQGLRLIYYSQIVNDFQKGDIAEGYSVSREKKESFPLTVTSAQKNPTAFYLCASSPRASGSRETQYFGPGTRLLVL.